This entry concerns a single T cell receptor (beta chain). Original analysis: The assay estimated nucleated cells by amplifying reference gene primers. The data were produced by immunoSEQ multiplex PCR, yet TCRdb's version contains in-frame clones alone and is incomplete. Clonal size and the V and J genes are those of that table, whereas D and trimming came from the DNA. The table shows fewer than 250,000 clones, with about four fifths occurring only once. V lost 6 bases to trimming and J lost 4 bases; unmatched junction nucleotides: 5. Germline V gives CDR1 MNHNY, CDR2 SVGAGI (reference sequence). The CDR3 sequence is 15 residues long. The sample is drawn from a study of blood T cell repertoires in COVID-19. Overall study: The samples span acute and convalescent COVID-19 from the United States, Italy and Spain. T cells, B-cell-depleted T cells, or PBMCs provided the cDNA or gDNA that served as material.

The sequenced material came from peripheral blood. The chain uses TRBV6-6 and TRBJ2-1; 11 bases map to TRBD2. The source of this sequence is a man aged 50-60 years with active or convalescent COVID-19. CDR3 residues: CASRPSGGTYNEQFF. In DNA, the CDR3 is TGTGCCAGCAGACCTAGCGGGGGGACTTACAATGAGCAGTTCTTC.